This T cell receptor (beta chain) was identified during a study of memory CD4+ T cells and cytomegalovirus serostatus. General study findings and limits: Suggested: most of the CMV-linked TCR signature lies in CD4+ memory cells.

TCRdb's table, derived via immunoSEQ multiplex PCR, lists solely in-frame clones and lacks some. The sample lists 50,000 to 70,000 clones; approximately 80% were seen once. This CDR3 contains 15 residues. Trimming left V 4 bases short and J 0 bases short, with 12 bases between. Per the germline V gene, CDR1 is MNHEY and CDR2 is SVGAGI. Comments on this clone: The antigen is undetermined.

The sort gate was single viable CD3+CD4+CD8-CD45RO+ cells for memory CD4+ T cells. The sequenced sample consisted of memory CD4+ T cells from blood. The genes are TRBV6-5 and TRBJ1-1; D is possibly TRBD1 (6 bases). The sequence derives from an adult in good health and CMV-seronegative. The CDR3 sequence: CASSSGRGMNTEAFF. CDR3 bases: TGTGCCAGCAGTTCCGGCAGGGGCATGAACACTGAAGCTTTCTTT.